The 19 T cell receptor beta chains listed next were all sequenced from one sample in a study of Ad26.COV2.S vaccination and SARS-CoV-2 variants. Clones were sequenced by immunoSEQ multiplex PCR, and TCRdb holds only the in-frame ones, with some missing. The table lists 350,000 to 500,000 clones, about 88% of them singletons. Treatment of the sample: some 20 received Ad26.COV2.S at low or high dose, single or two shots; about 5 received placebo; per-sample allocation not given. The study sampled participants on day 63 after the first vaccine or placebo injection. Sequenced material: peripheral blood, taken in a trial of Ad26.COV2.S vaccine versus placebo. All receptors come from a person between 18 and 65 years old who received the Ad26.COV2.S COVID-19 vaccine or a placebo.

This chain links TRBV6-2 or TRBV6-3 with TRBJ2-5; D call uncertain. Trimming removed 5 bases at V and 3 bases at J, with 7 bases between. This CDR3 region has 12 residues. The germline CDR1 and CDR2 sequences are MNHEY and SVGEGT. CDR3 sequence (DNA): TGTGCCAGCAGTAAATACGAAGAGACCCAGTACTTC. Protein: CASSKYEETQYF.

V and J are TRBV6-2 or TRBV6-3 and TRBJ2-7, with a possible D match to TRBD2 (5 bases). Germline CDR1 reads MNHEY; CDR2 reads SVGEGT. V lost 3 bases, J lost 6 bases, and 15 bases lay in between. This CDR3 region has 14 residues. The DNA for the CDR3 is TGTGCCAGCAGTTATCGGCAGCGGCTGTCCGAGCAGTACTTC. Its translation: CASSYRQRLSEQYF.

The chain couples TRBV27 to TRBJ1-2, with D possibly TRBD1 on 6 matching bases. Per the germline V gene, CDR1 is MNHEY and CDR2 is SMNVEV (reference sequence). This CDR3 comprises 13 residues. Trimming pared 5 bases from V and 6 bases from J, leaving 13 bases between. The CDR3 sequence: CASSIGQTHGYTF. The CDR3 DNA follows: TGTGCCAGCAGTATCGGACAGACCCATGGCTACACCTTC.

The chain recombines TRBV30 with TRBJ2-7, with a tentative D call TRBD1 (6 bases). Germline V gives CDR1 GTSNPN, CDR2 SVGIG (reference sequence). This CDR3 has 15 residues. Trimming shortened V by 3 bases and J by 0 bases, and 15 bases separated the two germline ends. The CDR3 bases are TGTGCCTGGAGGATAGGACAGTTTAGCTCCTACGAGCAGTACTTC. It specifies CAWRIGQFSSYEQYF.

This clone occurred once. The V and J genes are TRBV6-5 and TRBJ1-2; D possibly corresponds to TRBD1 (5 bases). The germline CDR1 and CDR2 sequences are MNHEY and SVGAGI. The CDR3 totals 15 residues. V dropped 6 bases and J dropped 4 bases, with 18 bases sitting between them. The CDR3 sequence is CASSNPNSGGYGYTF. The CDR3 DNA follows: TGTGCCAGCAGCAACCCAAACTCCGGGGGCTATGGCTACACCTTC.

The chain links TRBV7-3 to TRBJ1-1; D is perhaps TRBD1 (5 bases). From germline, CDR1 is SGHTA and CDR2 FQGTGA. This CDR3 is 13 amino acids long. With 10 bases removed from V and 5 bases from J, the gap between germline ends came to 17 bases. CDR3 nucleotides: TGTGCCACCCAGCTTATACGGGGGACTGAAGCTTTCTTT. Protein product: CATQLIRGTEAFF.

The V call is TRBV28, the J call TRBJ2-5; D perhaps matches TRBD2 (6 bases). This CDR3 is 15 amino acids long. V dropped 5 bases and J dropped 2 bases, with 15 bases sitting between them. Germline CDR1 MDHEN, CDR2 SYDVKM. In nucleotides, the CDR3 is TGTGCCAGCAGTCTCCATCCGGGAGCGCAAGAGACCCAGTACTTC. Amino acids: CASSLHPGAQETQYF.

The chain is built from TRBV28 and TRBJ1-2; a possible D gene is TRBD1 (6 bases). The germline V and J ends were trimmed by 10 bases and 3 bases, with 24 bases remaining between them. The germline V gene has CDR1 MDHEN and CDR2 SYDVKM. CDR3 length: 16 amino acids. The CDR3 bases are TGTGCCACCTCAGGGGCTACGGGGGGCAGGTACTATGGCTACACCTTC. As protein: CATSGATGGRYYGYTF.

This clone was found once. The V gene is TRBV6-5, the J gene TRBJ2-5; D remains ambiguous. The CDR3 has 15 residues. V was pared by 7 bases and J by 1 base, with 16 bases between. Germline V gene data show CDR1 as MNHEY and CDR2 as SVGAGI. The CDR3 DNA reads as TGTGCCAGCACGTGGAGCCTGTGGGTCCAAGAGACCCAGTACTTC. Protein product: CASTWSLWVQETQYF.

This sequence joins TRBV7-9 and TRBJ1-2; D not resolved. V was trimmed by 1 base and J by 5 bases, leaving 8 bases between them. Germline CDR1 and CDR2: SEHNR and FQNEAQ (reference sequence). This CDR3 has 13 amino acids. In DNA form, the CDR3 reads TGTGCCAGCAGCTTAGAGGAGAAATATGGCTACACCTTC. Protein: CASSLEEKYGYTF.

The rearrangement uses TRBV9 and TRBJ2-1; D may be TRBD2 (6 bases). There are 15 residues in the CDR3. Trimming stripped 0 bases from V and 5 bases from J, with 12 bases between. Germline V gene data show CDR1 as SGDLS and CDR2 as YYNGEE. CDR3 DNA sequence: TGTGCCAGCAGCGTAGGACTAGTACTCCACAATGAGCAGTTCTTC. Its protein product is CASSVGLVLHNEQFF.

The genes are TRBV6-5 and TRBJ2-1; TRBD2 matches at 7 bases. Germline CDR1 and CDR2: MNHEY and SVGAGI. The V segment lost 4 bases and the J segment 6 bases; nucleotides outside the gene matches: 6. The CDR3 loop spans 14 amino acids. In DNA form, the CDR3 reads TGTGCCAGCAGTTGGGAGGGAGAACTCAATGAGCAGTTCTTC. Translated, it gives CASSWEGELNEQFF.

The chain uses TRBV5-1 and TRBJ2-2, with D possibly being TRBD2 (5 bases). CDR1 and CDR2 (germline): SGHRS, YFSETQ. V lost 3 bases and J 2 bases, leaving 11 bases between the germline ends. The CDR3 totals 15 residues. The CDR3 DNA reads as TGCGCCAGCAGCTGGGGAGCAGCTAACACCGGGGAGCTGTTTTTT. Protein product: CASSWGAANTGELFF.

The genes are TRBV11-3 and TRBJ2-1, with 8 bases matching TRBD2. The length of the CDR3 is 16 residues. In germline, CDR1 is SGHNT, CDR2 YENEEA. V lost 2 bases to trimming and J lost 6 bases; unmatched junction nucleotides: 9. CDR3 sequence: CASSLNRLAGLNEQFF. The CDR3 DNA reads TGTGCCAGCAGCTTAAACCGGCTAGCGGGTCTCAATGAGCAGTTCTTC.

The rearrangement links TRBV30 to TRBJ1-1, with D tentatively TRBD1 (5 bases). V was pared by 8 bases and J by 2 bases, with 21 bases between. Germline-derived CDR1 and CDR2 are GTSNPN and SVGIG (reference sequence). The CDR3 is 15 residues long. The CDR3 sequence: CARGSPSELNTEAFF. As DNA, the CDR3 is TGTGCCAGGGGTTCACCATCAGAACTTAACACTGAAGCTTTCTTT.

This clone was counted a few times. This chain links TRBV7-9 with TRBJ2-7; 7 bases map to TRBD1. The V and J ends lost 4 bases and 5 bases, in that order; junction bases with no gene match: 8. Germline values: CDR1 SEHNR, CDR2 FQNEAQ (reference sequence). The CDR3 contains 14 residues. The DNA for the CDR3 is TGTGCCAGCAGCTCCGATCGACAGGGCCACGAGCAGTACGTC. This encodes CASSSDRQGHEQYV.

J is TRBJ1-5 and V is TRBV20-1; D unresolved. This CDR3 contains 15 residues. Trimming pared 3 bases from V and 0 bases from J, leaving 12 bases between. Germline values: CDR1 DFQATT, CDR2 SNEGSKA (reference sequence). CDR3 bases: TGCAGTGCTAGTCGGCCGGAACATAGCAATCAGCCCCAGCATTTT. Translation gives CSASRPEHSNQPQHF.

The chain couples TRBV15 to TRBJ1-1; D is unresolved. V lost 3 bases, J lost 7 bases, and 18 bases lay in between. The CDR3 is 15 residues long. Germline V CDR1 and CDR2: LNHNV, YYDKDF (reference sequence). The CDR3 coding sequence is TGTGCCACCAGCAGCCCCCGGGAGGGTGTGGTTGAAGCTTTCTTT. Encoded protein: CATSSPREGVVEAFF.

The chain joins TRBV18 to TRBJ2-7; D is perhaps TRBD2 (7 bases). Trimming shortened V by 6 bases and J by 4 bases, and 22 bases separated the two germline ends. Germline values: CDR1 KGHSH, CDR2 LQKENI. This CDR3 spans 16 amino acids. The CDR3 DNA reads as TGTGCCAGCTCCCCAGGACAGTCCGCCGGGGGGTACGAGCAGTACTTC. It yields the protein CASSPGQSAGGYEQYF.